A single sample gave rise to the 5 T cell receptor beta chains below, sequenced in a study of blood T cell repertoires in COVID-19. Produced via immunoSEQ multiplex PCR; TCRdb's table is partial and in-frame only. The sample has 100,000 to 110,000 clones, approximately 81% seen once. The sample was peripheral blood. These receptors originate from a human donor in a cohort sampled during active COVID-19.

The genes are TRBV7-9 and TRBJ2-7; D possibly corresponds to TRBD1 (5 bases). The CDR3 runs 14 residues. Trimming cost V 1 base and J 5 bases, with 12 bases left between them. Germline V gene sequence: CDR1 SEHNR, CDR2 FQNEAQ (reference sequence). In DNA form, the CDR3 reads TGTGCCAGCAGCTTAGGGCAGGGTGGGAACGAGCAGTACTTC. Translated, it gives CASSLGQGGNEQYF. Using reference TRBV7-9 and TRBJ2-7 for the parts outside the CDR3, the full variable domain is DTGVSQNPRHKITKRGQNVTFRCDPISEHNRLYWYRQTLGQGPEFLTYFQNEAQLEKSRLLSDRFSAERPKGSFSTLEIQRTEQGDSAMYLCASSLGQGGNEQYFGPGTRLTVT.

The CDR3 coding sequence is TGTGCCAGCAGTCTCTCGGGACTTTTCAATGAGCAGTTCTTC. Translating gives CASSLSGLFNEQFF. V is TRBV2 and J is TRBJ2-1; maybe TRBD2 (6 bases). V was trimmed by 5 bases and J by 6 bases, leaving 14 bases between them. There are 14 residues in the CDR3. The germline CDR1 and CDR2 sequences are SNHLY and FYNNEI.

The chain has TRBV7-8 and TRBJ2-5; 11 positions agree with TRBD2. The CDR3 length is 15 residues. Trimming took 2 bases from V and 5 from J; bases not matched to a gene: 4. The V gene's germline CDR1 is SGHVS and CDR2 FQNEAQ. CDR3 in amino acids: CASSLRGTSGETQYF. The CDR3 DNA reads as TGTGCCAGCAGCTTACGCGGGACTAGCGGCGAGACCCAGTACTTC.

The chain is built from TRBV5-4 and TRBJ2-7; TRBD2 agrees at 12 bases. Per germline, CDR1 SGHNT and CDR2 YYREEE (reference sequence). V lost 4 bases and J lost 4; bases outside the gene matches: 6. The CDR3 is 15 residues long. The CDR3 nucleotides read TGTGCCAGCAGCGCTGGACTAGCGGGACTATACGAGCAGTACTTC. Its protein product is CASSAGLAGLYEQYF. The complete variable domain, with remaining parts taken from reference TRBV5-4 and TRBJ2-7, reads ETGVTQSPTHLIKTRGQQVTLRCSSQSGHNTVSWYQQALGQGPQFIFQYYREEENGRGNFPPRFSGLQFPNYSSELNVNALELDDSALYLCASSAGLAGLYEQYFGPGTRLTVT.

Remarks on this clone: The junction differs from germline at one of its ends, possibly a read error. The CDR3 DNA reads TGTGCCTGGACTCCCCGGACTAGCTCCTTCGAGCAGTACTTC. This sequence encodes CAWTPRTSSFEQYF. This sequence joins TRBV30 and TRBJ2-7, with 8 bases lining up with TRBD2. Germline CDR1 GTSNPN, CDR2 SVGIG (reference sequence). This CDR3 contains 14 residues. Complete variable domain (other parts from reference TRBV30 and TRBJ2-7): SQTIHQWPATLVQPVGSPLSLECTVEGTSNPNLYWYRQAAGRGLQLLFYSVGIGQISSEVPQNLSASRPQDRQFILSSKKLLLSDSGFYLCAWTPRTSSFEQYFGPGTRLTVT.